Listed below are T cell receptor beta chains from one sample, sequenced in a study of blood T cell repertoires in COVID-19. Data came from immunoSEQ multiplex PCR; TCRdb stores just in-frame clones and leaves some out. The table lists 350,000 to 550,000 clones, nearly 90% of them singletons. Sequencing was done on a sample of PBMCs or T cells enriched from blood (not recorded which). Source of these receptors: a woman aged 18-30 years with acute COVID-19. The conserved cysteine and the conserved F or W are not part of the CDR3 here.

J: TRBJ2-7; V: TRBV10-2; CDR3: ASSESGQFYEQY
J: TRBJ1-1; V: TRBV9; CDR3: AGSARTDSRTEAF
J: TRBJ2-3; V: TRBV29-1; CDR3: SVRLGGTDTQY
J: TRBJ2-1; V: TRBV19; CDR3: ASSISASGSSYNEQF
J: TRBJ1-2; V: TRBV18; CDR3: ASSPLVDGYT
J: TRBJ2-5; V: TRBV5-6; CDR3: ASMVRGETQY
J: TRBJ2-5; V: TRBV27; CDR3: ASSLGGDAETQY
J: TRBJ1-4; V: TRBV27; CDR3: ASSFRSKLF
J: TRBJ1-1; V: TRBV4-1; CDR3: ASSGGRSFPENTEAF
J: TRBJ1-5; V: TRBV10-2; CDR3: ASSLQGESNQPQH
J: TRBJ1-4; V: TRBV10-3; CDR3: AISESPTITNEKLF
J: TRBJ1-2; V: TRBV5-1; CDR3: ASSLDSLPYGYT
J: TRBJ2-3; V: TRBV4-3; CDR3: ASSQDFGGLTDTQY
J: TRBJ2-1; V: TRBV4-3; CDR3: ASSQEASGTSGSYNEQF
J: TRBJ1-1; V: TRBV3-1/TRBV3-2; CDR3: ASSSGGGNTEAF